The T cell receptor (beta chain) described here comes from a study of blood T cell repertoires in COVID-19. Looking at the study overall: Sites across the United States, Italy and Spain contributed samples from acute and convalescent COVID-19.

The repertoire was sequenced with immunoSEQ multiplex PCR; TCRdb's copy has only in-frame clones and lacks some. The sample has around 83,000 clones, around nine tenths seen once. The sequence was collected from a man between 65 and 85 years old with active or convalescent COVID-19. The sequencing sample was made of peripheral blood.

Here the CDR3 DNA reads TGCGCCAGCAGGGGGGGACTAGCCGCCTACAATGAGCAGTTCTTC. Its translation: CASRGGLAAYNEQFF. This chain connects TRBV5-1 to TRBJ2-1; the match to TRBD2 covers 9 bases. V was pared by 5 bases and J by 2 bases, with 5 bases of the junction left unmatched. The CDR3 sequence is 15 residues long. Germline V gene sequence: CDR1 SGHRS, CDR2 YFSETQ.